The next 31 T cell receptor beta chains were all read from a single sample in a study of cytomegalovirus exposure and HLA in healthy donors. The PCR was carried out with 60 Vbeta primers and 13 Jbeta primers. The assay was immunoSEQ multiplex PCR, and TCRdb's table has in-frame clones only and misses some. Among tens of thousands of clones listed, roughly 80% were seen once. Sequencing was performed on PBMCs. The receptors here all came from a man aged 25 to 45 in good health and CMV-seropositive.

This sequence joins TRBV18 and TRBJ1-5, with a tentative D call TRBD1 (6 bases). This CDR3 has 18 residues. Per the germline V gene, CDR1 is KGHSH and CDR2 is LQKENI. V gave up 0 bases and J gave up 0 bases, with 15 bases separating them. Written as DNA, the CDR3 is TGTGCCAGCTCACCACCGGACAGCCAGACCTATAGCAATCAGCCCCAGCATTTT. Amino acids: CASSPPDSQTYSNQPQHF.

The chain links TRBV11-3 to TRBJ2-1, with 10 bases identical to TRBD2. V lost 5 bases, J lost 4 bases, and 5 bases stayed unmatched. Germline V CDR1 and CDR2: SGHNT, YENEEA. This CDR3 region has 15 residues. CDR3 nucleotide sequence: TGTGCCAGCAGCCTAACTAGCGGGGCTTACAATGAGCAGTTCTTC. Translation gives CASSLTSGAYNEQFF.

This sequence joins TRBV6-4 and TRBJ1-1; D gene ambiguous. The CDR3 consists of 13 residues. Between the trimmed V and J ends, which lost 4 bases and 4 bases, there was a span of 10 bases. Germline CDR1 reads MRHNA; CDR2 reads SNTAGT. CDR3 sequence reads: CASSVEHSTEAFF. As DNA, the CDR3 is TGTGCCAGCAGTGTGGAACACAGCACTGAAGCTTTCTTT.

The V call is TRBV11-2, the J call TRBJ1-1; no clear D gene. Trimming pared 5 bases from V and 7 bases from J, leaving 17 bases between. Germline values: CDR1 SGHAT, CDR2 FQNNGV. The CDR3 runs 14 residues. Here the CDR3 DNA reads TGTGCCAGCAGCCTCGATACAAGTGGTTTTGAAGCTTTCTTT. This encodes CASSLDTSGFEAFF.

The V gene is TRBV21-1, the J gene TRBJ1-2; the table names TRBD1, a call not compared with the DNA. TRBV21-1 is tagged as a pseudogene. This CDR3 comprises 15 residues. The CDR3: CASSKGLQVSDGYTF. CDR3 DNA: TGTGCCAGCAGCAAGGGTCTACAGGTCTCGGATGGCTACACCTTC.

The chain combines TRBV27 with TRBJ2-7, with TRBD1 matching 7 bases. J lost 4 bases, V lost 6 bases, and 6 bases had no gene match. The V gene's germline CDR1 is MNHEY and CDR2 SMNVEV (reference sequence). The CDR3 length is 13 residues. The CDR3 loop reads CASSTGTDYEQYF. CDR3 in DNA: TGTGCCAGCAGCACCGGGACAGATTACGAGCAGTACTTC.

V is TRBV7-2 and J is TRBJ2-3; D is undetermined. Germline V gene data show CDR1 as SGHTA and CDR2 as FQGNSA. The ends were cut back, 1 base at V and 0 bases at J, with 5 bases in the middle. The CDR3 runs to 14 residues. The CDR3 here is CASSLGTSTDTQYF. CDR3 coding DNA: TGTGCCAGCAGCTTAGGAACTAGCACAGATACGCAGTATTTT.

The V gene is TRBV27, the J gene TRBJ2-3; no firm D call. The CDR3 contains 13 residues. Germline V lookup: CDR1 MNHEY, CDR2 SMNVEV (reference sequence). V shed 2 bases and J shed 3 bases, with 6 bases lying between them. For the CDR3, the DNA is TGTGCCAGCAGTTTAGGCGGAACAGATACGCAGTATTTT. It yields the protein CASSLGGTDTQYF.

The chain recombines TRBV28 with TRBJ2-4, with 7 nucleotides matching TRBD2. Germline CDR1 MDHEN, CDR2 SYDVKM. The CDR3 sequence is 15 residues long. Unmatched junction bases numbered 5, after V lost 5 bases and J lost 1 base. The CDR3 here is CASSPGGSAKNIQYF. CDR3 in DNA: TGTGCCAGCAGTCCCGGGGGGTCGGCCAAAAACATTCAGTACTTC.

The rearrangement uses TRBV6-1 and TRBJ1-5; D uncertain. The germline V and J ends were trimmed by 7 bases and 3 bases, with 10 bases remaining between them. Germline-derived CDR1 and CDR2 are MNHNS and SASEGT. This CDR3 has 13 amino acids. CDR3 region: CASNGVDNQPQHF. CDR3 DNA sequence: TGTGCCAGCAACGGGGTCGACAATCAGCCCCAGCATTTT.

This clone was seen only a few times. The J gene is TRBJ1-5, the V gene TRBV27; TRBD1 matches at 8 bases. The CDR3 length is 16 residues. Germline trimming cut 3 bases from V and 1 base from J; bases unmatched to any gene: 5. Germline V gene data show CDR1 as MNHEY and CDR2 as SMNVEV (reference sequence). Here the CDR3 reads CASSFGQGRSNQPQHF. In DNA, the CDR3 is TGTGCCAGCAGTTTCGGACAGGGTCGGAGCAATCAGCCCCAGCATTTT.

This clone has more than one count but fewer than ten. The CDR3 loop is CASSQDLAGSSGNEQFF. The CDR3, as DNA: TGTGCCAGCAGCCAAGATTTAGCGGGTTCAAGTGGGAATGAGCAGTTCTTC. This chain links TRBV4-2 with TRBJ2-1; 7 positions agree with TRBD2. V dropped 0 bases and J dropped 7; count of bases not matched to a gene: 12. Germline values: CDR1 LGHNA, CDR2 YNFKEQ. The CDR3 length is 17 residues.

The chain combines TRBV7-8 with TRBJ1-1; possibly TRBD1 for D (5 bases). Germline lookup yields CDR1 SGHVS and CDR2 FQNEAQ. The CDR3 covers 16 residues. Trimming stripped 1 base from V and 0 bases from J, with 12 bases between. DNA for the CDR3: TGTGCCAGCAGCTTAGAAGGGGCAGCCATGAACACTGAAGCTTTCTTT. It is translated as CASSLEGAAMNTEAFF.

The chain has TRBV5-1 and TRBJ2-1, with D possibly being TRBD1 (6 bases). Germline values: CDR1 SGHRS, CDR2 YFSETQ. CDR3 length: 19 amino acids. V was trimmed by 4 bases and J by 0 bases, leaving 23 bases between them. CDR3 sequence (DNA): TGCGCCAGCAGCACTATGGGGGCACTATACCAAAGCTCCTACAATGAGCAGTTCTTC. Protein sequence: CASSTMGALYQSSYNEQFF.

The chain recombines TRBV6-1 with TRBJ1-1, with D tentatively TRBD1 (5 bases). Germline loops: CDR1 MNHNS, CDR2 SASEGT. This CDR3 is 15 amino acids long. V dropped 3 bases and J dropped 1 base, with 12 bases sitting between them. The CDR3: CASSDYDSPNTEAFF. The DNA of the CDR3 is TGTGCCAGCAGTGATTACGACAGCCCGAACACTGAAGCTTTCTTT.

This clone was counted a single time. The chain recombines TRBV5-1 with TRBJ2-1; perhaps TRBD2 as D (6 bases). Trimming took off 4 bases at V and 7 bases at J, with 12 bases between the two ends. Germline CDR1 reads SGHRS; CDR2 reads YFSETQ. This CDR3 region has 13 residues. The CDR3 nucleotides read TGCGCCAGCAGCCCAGGCGGGAAAAATGAGCAGTTCTTC. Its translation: CASSPGGKNEQFF.

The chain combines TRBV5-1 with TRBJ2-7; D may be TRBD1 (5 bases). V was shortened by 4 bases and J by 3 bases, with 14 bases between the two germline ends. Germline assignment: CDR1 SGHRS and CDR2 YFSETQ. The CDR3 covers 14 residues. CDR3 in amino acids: CASSDANRNYEQYF. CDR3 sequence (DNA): TGCGCCAGCAGCGACGCAAACAGGAACTACGAGCAGTACTTC.

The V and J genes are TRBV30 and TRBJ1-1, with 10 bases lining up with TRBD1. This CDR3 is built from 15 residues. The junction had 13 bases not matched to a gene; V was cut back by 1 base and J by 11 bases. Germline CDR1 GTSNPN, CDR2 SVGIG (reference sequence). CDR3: CAWSASRDRGRRAFF. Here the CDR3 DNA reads TGTGCCTGGAGTGCGTCCCGGGACAGGGGCCGGCGGGCTTTCTTT.

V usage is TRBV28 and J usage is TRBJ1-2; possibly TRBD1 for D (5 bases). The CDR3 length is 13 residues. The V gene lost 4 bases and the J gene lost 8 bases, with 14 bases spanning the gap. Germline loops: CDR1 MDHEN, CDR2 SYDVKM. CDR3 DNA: TGTGCCAGCAGTTCCGGAGGGGCACCCGGCTACACCTTC. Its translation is CASSSGGAPGYTF.

CDR3 residues: CASRRRTGSYEQYF. In DNA, the CDR3 is TGTGCCAGCCGAAGGAGGACGGGGTCCTACGAGCAGTACTTC. V gene TRBV6-5 combines with J gene TRBJ2-5, with a tentative D call TRBD2 (5 bases). The assigned J gene may be wrong: the sequence end matches TRBJ2-7 better. The CDR3 spans 14 residues. The germline V gene has CDR1 MNHEY and CDR2 SVGAGI.

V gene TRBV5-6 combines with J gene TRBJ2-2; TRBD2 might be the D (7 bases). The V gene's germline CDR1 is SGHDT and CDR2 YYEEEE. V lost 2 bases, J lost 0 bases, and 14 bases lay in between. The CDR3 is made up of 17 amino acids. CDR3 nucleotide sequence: TGTGCCAGCAGCTTATGGGGGGGCAGACCGAACACCGGGGAGCTGTTTTTT. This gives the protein CASSLWGGRPNTGELFF.

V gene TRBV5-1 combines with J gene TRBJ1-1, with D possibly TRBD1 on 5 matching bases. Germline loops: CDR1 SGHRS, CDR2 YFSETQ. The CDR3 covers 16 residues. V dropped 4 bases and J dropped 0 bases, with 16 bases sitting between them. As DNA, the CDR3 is TGCGCCAGCAGCCCGGGAGGGGTGAGAATGAACACTGAAGCTTTCTTT. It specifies CASSPGGVRMNTEAFF.

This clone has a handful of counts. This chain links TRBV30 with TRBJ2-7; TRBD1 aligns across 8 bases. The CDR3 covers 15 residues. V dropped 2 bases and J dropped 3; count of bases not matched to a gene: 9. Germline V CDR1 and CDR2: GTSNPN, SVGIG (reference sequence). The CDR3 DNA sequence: TGTGCCTGGAGTCACCAATGGACAGGGCGCTACGAGCAGTACTTC. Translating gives CAWSHQWTGRYEQYF. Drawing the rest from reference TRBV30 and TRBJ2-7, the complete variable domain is SQTIHQWPATLVQPVGSPLSLECTVEGTSNPNLYWYRQAAGRGLQLLFYSVGIGQISSEVPQNLSASRPQDRQFILSSKKLLLSDSGFYLCAWSHQWTGRYEQYFGPGTRLTVT.

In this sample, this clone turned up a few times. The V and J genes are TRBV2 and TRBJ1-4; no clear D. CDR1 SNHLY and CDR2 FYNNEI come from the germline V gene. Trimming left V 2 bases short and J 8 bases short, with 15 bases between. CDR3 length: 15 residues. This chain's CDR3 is CASSETIDSREKLFF. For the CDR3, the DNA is TGTGCCAGCAGTGAAACAATCGACTCCCGGGAAAAACTGTTTTTT.

The CDR3 DNA sequence: TGTGCCAGCAGTTTAGCGGGAGTGTTTACAGATACGCAGTATTTT. Amino acid sequence: CASSLAGVFTDTQYF. The rearrangement uses TRBV6-5 and TRBJ2-3; 9 bases align to TRBD2. Trimming cost V 4 bases and J 3 bases; bases outside gene matches: 5. Germline V gene data show CDR1 as MNHEY and CDR2 as SVGAGI. The CDR3 is 15 residues long.

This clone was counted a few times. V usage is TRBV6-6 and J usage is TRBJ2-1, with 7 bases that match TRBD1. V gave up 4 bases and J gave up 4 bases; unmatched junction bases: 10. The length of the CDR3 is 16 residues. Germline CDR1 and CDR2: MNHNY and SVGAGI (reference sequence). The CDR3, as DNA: TGTGCCAGCAGTTCAAGACAGGGCCCAATTTACAATGAGCAGTTCTTC. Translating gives CASSSRQGPIYNEQFF.

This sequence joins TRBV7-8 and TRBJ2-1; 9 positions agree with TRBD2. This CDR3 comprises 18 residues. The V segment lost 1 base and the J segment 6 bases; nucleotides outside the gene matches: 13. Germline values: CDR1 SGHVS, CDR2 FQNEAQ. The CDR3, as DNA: TGTGCCAGCAGCTTAGTTCTCGGTAGCGGGAGTCTGTCCAATGAGCAGTTCTTC. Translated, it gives CASSLVLGSGSLSNEQFF.

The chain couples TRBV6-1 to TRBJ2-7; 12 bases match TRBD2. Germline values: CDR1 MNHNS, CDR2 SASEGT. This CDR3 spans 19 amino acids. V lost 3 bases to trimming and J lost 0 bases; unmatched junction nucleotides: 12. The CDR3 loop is CASSEDGTSGWMSSYEQYF. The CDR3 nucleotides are TGTGCCAGCAGTGAGGATGGGACTAGCGGGTGGATGAGCTCCTACGAGCAGTACTTC.

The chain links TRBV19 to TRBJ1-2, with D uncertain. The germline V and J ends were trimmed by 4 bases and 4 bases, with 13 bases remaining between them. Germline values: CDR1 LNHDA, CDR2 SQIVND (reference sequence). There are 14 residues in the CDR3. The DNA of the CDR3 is TGTGCCAGTAGTACCCCCCAGCGGAGCTATGGCTACACCTTC. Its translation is CASSTPQRSYGYTF.

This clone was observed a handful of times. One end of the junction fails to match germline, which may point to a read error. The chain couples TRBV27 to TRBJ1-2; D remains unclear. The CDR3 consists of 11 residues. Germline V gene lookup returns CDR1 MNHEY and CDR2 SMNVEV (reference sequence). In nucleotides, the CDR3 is TGTGCCAGCAGTTCCCGAAGCCGGGGTTGCTTC. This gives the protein CASSSRSRGCF.

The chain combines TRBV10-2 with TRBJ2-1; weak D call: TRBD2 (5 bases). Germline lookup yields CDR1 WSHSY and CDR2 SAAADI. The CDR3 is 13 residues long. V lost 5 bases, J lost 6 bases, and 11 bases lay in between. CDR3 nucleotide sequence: TGCGCCAGCAGTTGGAAAGGGAGCAATGAGCAGTTCTTC. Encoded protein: CASSWKGSNEQFF.